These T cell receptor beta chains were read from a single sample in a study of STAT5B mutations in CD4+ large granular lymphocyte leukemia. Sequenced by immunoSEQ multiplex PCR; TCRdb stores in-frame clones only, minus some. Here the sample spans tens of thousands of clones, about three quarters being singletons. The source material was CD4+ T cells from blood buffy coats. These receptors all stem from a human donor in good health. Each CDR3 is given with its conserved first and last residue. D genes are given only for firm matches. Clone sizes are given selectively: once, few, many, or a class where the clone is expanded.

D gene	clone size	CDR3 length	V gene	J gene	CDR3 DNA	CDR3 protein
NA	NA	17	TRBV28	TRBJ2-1	TGTGCCAGCAGTGACCTTCGAGGGGGACTCTCCTACAATGAGCAGTTCTTC	CASSDLRGGLSYNEQFF
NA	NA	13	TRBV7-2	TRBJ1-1	TGTGCCAGCAGCCAAGGCCCTAACACTGAAGCTTTCTTT	CASSQGPNTEAFF
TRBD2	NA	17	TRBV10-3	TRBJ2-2	TGTGCCATCAGTGACGCTAGCGGGAGGGCCGACACCGGGGAGCTGTTTTTT	CAISDASGRADTGELFF
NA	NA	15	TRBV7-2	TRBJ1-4	TGTGCCAGCAGCCACCGTGGAGGGGGAGATGAAAAACTGTTTTTT	CASSHRGGGDEKLFF
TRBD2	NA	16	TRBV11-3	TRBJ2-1	TGTGCCAGCAGCTTAGAAGGTAGCGGGACTAGTAATGAGCAGTTCTTC	CASSLEGSGTSNEQFF
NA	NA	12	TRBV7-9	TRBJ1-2	TGTGCCAGCGCTTTGAGCGATCCCAAGTACACCTTC	CASALSDPKYTF
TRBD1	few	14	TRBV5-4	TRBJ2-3	TGTGCCAGCAGCCACAGGGGCAGCACAGATACGCAGTATTTT	CASSHRGSTDTQYF
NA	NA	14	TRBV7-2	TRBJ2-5	TGTGCCAGCAGCTTTTCCCAAGGGAGAGAGACCCAGTACTTC	CASSFSQGRETQYF
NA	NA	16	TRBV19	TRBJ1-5	TGTGCCAGTAGCCCTAGGACGGCGTATAGCAATCAGCCCCAGCATTTT	CASSPRTAYSNQPQHF
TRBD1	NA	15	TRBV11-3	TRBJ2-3	TGTGCCAGCAGCTTGACTTCCCGGGACAGTGATACGCAGTATTTT	CASSLTSRDSDTQYF
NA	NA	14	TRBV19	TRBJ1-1	TGTGCCAGTAGTATAGGCAGGGCGAGGACTGAAGCTTTCTTT	CASSIGRARTEAFF
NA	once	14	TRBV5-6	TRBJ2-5	TGTGCCAGCAGCATGAGCAGGGTGGGGGAGACCCAGTACTTC	CASSMSRVGETQYF
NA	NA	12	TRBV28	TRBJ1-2	TGTGCCAGCAGTTTGCGGGTATTAGGCTATACCTTC	CASSLRVLGYTF
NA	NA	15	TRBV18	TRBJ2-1	TGTGCCAGCTCACCAGAGTTCGGGGCATACAATGAGCAGTTCTTC	CASSPEFGAYNEQFF
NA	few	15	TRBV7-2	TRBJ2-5	TGTGCCAGCAGCTTAGTCGCCGTGGGACAAGAGACCCAGTACTTC	CASSLVAVGQETQYF
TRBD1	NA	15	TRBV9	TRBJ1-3	TGTGCCAGCAGCGAACAGGGGATGGCAGGAAACACCATATATTTT	CASSEQGMAGNTIYF
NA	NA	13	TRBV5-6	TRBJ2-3	TGTGCCAGCAGCTACTCTAGCACAGATACGCAGTATTTT	CASSYSSTDTQYF
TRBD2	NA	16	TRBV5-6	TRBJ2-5	TGTGCCAGCAGCTTGGCCGGAAAGCGGGGAGTTGAGACCCAGTACTTC	CASSLAGKRGVETQYF
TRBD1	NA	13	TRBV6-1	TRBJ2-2	TGTGCCAGCAGCGGACAGGGGGACGGGGAGCTGTTTTTT	CASSGQGDGELFF
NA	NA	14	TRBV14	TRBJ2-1	TGTGCCAGCAGCCCCCGGACCAGTTACAATGAGCAGTTCTTC	CASSPRTSYNEQFF
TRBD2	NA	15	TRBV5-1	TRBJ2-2	TGCGCCAGCAGCTTGGACGGGAGGGTTACCGGGGAGCTGTTTTTT	CASSLDGRVTGELFF
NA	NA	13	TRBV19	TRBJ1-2	TGTGCCAGTAGTATTCGGCCGGACAGTGGCTACACCTTC	CASSIRPDSGYTF
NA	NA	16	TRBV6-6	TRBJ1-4	TGTGCCAGCAGCTCCGGGACGGAGACAACTAATGAAAAACTGTTTTTT	CASSSGTETTNEKLFF
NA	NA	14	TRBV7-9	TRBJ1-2	TGTGCCAGCAGCTTCGGGCAGGCCATCTATGGCTACACCTTC	CASSFGQAIYGYTF
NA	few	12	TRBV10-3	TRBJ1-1	TGTGCCATCAGTGAGGGGGGCAGGGAAGCTTTCTTT	CAISEGGREAFF
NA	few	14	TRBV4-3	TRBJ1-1	TGCGCCAGCAGCCAAGATTATTGGCAGGGAGAAGCTTTCTTT	CASSQDYWQGEAFF
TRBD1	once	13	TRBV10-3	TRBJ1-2	TGTGCCATCAGTTCCGGGACAGGGGTTGGCTACACCTTC	CAISSGTGVGYTF
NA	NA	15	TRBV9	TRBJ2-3	TGTGCCAGCAGCTTCACCGGGACGGATACAGATACGCAGTATTTT	CASSFTGTDTDTQYF
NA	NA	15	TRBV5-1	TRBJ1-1	TGCGCCAGCAGGCGGGCGAGGACGGAGAACACTGAAGCTTTCTTT	CASRRARTENTEAFF
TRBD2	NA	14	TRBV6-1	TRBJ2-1	TGTGCCAGCAGATTAGCGGGGGGGCGGTATGAGCAGTTCTTC	CASRLAGGRYEQFF
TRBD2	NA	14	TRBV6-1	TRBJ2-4	TGTGCCAGTCACCGGGGGGGCCCTGGGGACATTCAGTACTTC	CASHRGGPGDIQYF
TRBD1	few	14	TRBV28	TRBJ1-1	TGTGCCAGCAGTTCGGGACAGGGTAGTGTGCGTGCTTTCTTT	CASSSGQGSVRAFF
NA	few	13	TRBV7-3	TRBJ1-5	TGTGCCAGCAGCTTAGACGGACATCAGCCCCAGCATTTT	CASSLDGHQPQHF
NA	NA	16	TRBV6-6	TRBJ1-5	TGTGCCAGCAGTCCACAGGCTAACCGTCCTTATCAGCCCCAGCATTTT	CASSPQANRPYQPQHF
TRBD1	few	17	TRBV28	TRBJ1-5	TGTGCCAGCAGTTTAAGTATCCAGGGGGCTAGCAATCAGCCCCAGCATTTT	CASSLSIQGASNQPQHF
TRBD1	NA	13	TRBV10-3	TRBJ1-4	TGTGCCACGACAGGGGGACCTAATGAAAAACTGTTTTTT	CATTGGPNEKLFF
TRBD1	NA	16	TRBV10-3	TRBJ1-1	TGTGCCATCAGTGAGTCACAGGGGGCAACGAACACTGAAGCTTTCTTT	CAISESQGATNTEAFF
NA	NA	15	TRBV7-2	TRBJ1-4	TGTGCCAGCAGCTCCACCGGGTCTAGGAATGAAAAACTGTTTTTT	CASSSTGSRNEKLFF
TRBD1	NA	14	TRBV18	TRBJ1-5	TGTGCCAGCTCACGGACAGGGGAGAGGCAGCCCCAGCATTTT	CASSRTGERQPQHF
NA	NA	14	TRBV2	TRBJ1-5	TGTGCCAGCAGTGAACGAGTCCGCAATCAGCCCCAGCATTTT	CASSERVRNQPQHF
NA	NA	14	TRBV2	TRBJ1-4	TGTGCCAGCAGTGACCCTAGGGGTAATGAAAAACTGTTTTTT	CASSDPRGNEKLFF
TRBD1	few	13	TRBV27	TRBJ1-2	TGTGCCAGCAGTTTTAGACAGGGGAATGGCTACACCTTC	CASSFRQGNGYTF
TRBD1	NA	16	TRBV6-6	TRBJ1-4	TGTGCCAGCAGTTACTCGGGGACAGGGGCTAATGAAAAACTGTTTTTT	CASSYSGTGANEKLFF
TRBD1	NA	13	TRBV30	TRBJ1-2	TGTGCCTGGACCCCGGGACAGAAATATGGCTACACCTTC	CAWTPGQKYGYTF
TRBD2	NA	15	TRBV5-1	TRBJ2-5	TGCGCCAGCAGCTTGCAAGGACTAGCGGCGGAGACCCAGTACTTC	CASSLQGLAAETQYF
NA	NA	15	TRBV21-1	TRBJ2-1	TGTGCCAGCAGCAAAGTGGCAGGGCTGGGGAATGAGCAGTTCTTC	CASSKVAGLGNEQFF
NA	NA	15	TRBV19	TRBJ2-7	TGTGCCAGTAGGACGGGACATCAATCTATTCGCGAGCAGTACTTC	CASRTGHQSIREQYF
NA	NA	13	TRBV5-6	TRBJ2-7	TGTGCCAGCAGCGCCAGGAGATTTGACGAGCAGTACTTC	CASSARRFDEQYF
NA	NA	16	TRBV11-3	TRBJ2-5	TGTGCCAGCAGCCTGGGGGCAGGGCAGGGCCAAGAGACCCAGTACTTC	CASSLGAGQGQETQYF
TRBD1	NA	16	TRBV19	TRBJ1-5	TGTGCCAGTAGTACCAATCCGGGACAGGGGGGGCAGCCCCAGCATTTT	CASSTNPGQGGQPQHF
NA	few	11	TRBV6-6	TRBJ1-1	TGTGCCAGCAAGGCGGACACTGAAGCTTTCTTT	CASKADTEAFF
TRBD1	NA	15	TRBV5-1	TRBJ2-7	TGCGCCAGCAGCTTGGGGGACAGGTTCACCTACGAGCAGTACTTC	CASSLGDRFTYEQYF
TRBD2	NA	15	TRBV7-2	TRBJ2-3	TGTGCCAGCAGCATCTCTAGCGGCGTCACAGATACGCAGTATTTT	CASSISSGVTDTQYF
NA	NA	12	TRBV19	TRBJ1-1	TGTGCCAGTAGGCCCACGATGGGACAAGCTTTCTTT	CASRPTMGQAFF